This T cell receptor beta chain was profiled in a study of beta chain features in type 1 diabetes. The CDR3 totals 17 residues. CDR1 and CDR2 from the germline V gene are LNHNV and YYDKDF (reference sequence). The ends lost 3 bases at V and 0 bases at J; junction bases unmatched: 8. Study-level points and caveats: Researchers report that Type 1 diabetes patients had moderately but significantly shorter TCRB CDR3s across all four CD4+ subsets. The naive, central memory and Treg TCRB repertoires of patients appeared to be more similar to one another than those of healthy donors.

About this clone itself: The antigen remains unidentified.

Since all of the isolated RNA was reverse transcribed, expressed TCRB transcripts were what got sequenced. Repertoires were generated with immunoSEQ multiplex PCR, while TCRdb's copy carries only in-frame clones and drops some. Of around 280,000 clones detected, approximately 16% appear once; the ten largest clones hold 0.015% to 0.017%. The chain has TRBV15 and TRBJ2-1; 7 bases align to TRBD2. This TCR derives from a young man with type 1 diabetes. The sequencing input was naive CD4+ T cells from blood. This chain's CDR3 is CATSRGRAGISYNEQFF. The CDR3 nucleotides read TGTGCCACCAGCAGGGGTCGAGCGGGAATCTCCTACAATGAGCAGTTCTTC.